Given below is one TCR beta chain in context. Two consecutive negative NP/OP PCR tests, clearance, or resolved symptoms defined Cohort 3 recovery. This record comes from a study of blood T cell repertoires in COVID-19. Study details: Both acute and convalescent COVID-19 samples were obtained from the United States, Italy and Spain.

The CDR3 length is 15 residues. Trimming stripped 3 bases from V and 7 bases from J, with 15 bases between. The germline gives CDR1 KGHSH, CDR2 LQKENI. Assay used: immunoSEQ multiplex PCR; TCRdb lists only in-frame clones, some missing. Of about 280,000 clones in the sample, approximately 90% are singletons; the top ten hold 6%. This sequence originates from a woman aged 40 to 49 who had recovered from COVID-19. Input material: PBMCs or T cells enriched from blood (not recorded which). The rearrangement links TRBV18 to TRBJ1-4; maybe TRBD1 (5 bases). The CDR3 coding sequence is TGTGCCAGCTCACCCCGGCGGGGGGTTAGTGAAAAACTGTTTTTT. Residues: CASSPRRGVSEKLFF.